This T cell receptor beta chain was sequenced in a study of T cell changes during pregnancy in multiple sclerosis. Clones were read by immunoSEQ multiplex PCR, and TCRdb kept only the in-frame ones, dropping some. The table includes about 94,000 clones, about 94% detected once. Between the trimmed V and J ends, which lost 0 bases and 0 bases, there was a span of 6 bases. The germline gives CDR1 SGHAT, CDR2 FQNNGV. The CDR3 totals 14 residues. This TCR was recovered from a female donor with multiple sclerosis, enrolled in a pregnancy study. The V gene is TRBV11-2, the J gene TRBJ2-7; D remains unclear. The sequences come from peripheral blood, collected in the third trimester of pregnancy. CDR3 nucleotide sequence: TGTGCCAGCAGCTTAGACCCTAACTCCTACGAGCAGTACTTC. Protein: CASSLDPNSYEQYF.